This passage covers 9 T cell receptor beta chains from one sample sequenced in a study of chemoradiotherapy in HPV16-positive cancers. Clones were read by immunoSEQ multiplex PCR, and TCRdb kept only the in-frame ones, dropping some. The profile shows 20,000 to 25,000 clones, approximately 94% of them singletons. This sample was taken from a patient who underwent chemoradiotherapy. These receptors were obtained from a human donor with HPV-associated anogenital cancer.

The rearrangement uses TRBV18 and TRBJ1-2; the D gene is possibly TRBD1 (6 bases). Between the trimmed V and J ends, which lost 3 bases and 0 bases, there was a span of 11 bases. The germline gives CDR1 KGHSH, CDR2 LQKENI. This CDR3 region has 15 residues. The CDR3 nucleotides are TGTGCCAGCTCACCCTGGACAGAAGCTAACTATGGCTACACCTTC. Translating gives CASSPWTEANYGYTF.

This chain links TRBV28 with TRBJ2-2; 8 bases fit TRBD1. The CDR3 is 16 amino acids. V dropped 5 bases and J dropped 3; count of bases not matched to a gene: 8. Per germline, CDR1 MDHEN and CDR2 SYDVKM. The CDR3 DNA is TGTGCCAGCAGTGTAATCGGACAGGGCGACACCGGGGAGCTGTTTTTT. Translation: CASSVIGQGDTGELFF.

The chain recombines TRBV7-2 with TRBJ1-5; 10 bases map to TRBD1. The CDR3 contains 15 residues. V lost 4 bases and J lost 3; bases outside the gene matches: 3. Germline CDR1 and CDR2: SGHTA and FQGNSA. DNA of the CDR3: TGTGCCAGCAGCTGGACAGGGGGAGACAATCAGCCCCAGCATTTT. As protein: CASSWTGGDNQPQHF.

CDR3 coding DNA: TGCGCCAGCAGCTTCGGGACCAGGGGAAACGAGCAGTACTTC. Its protein product is CASSFGTRGNEQYF. The rearrangement uses TRBV5-1 and TRBJ2-7, with D tentatively TRBD1 (6 bases). Between the trimmed V and J ends, which lost 2 bases and 5 bases, there was a span of 14 bases. Germline V CDR1 and CDR2: SGHRS, YFSETQ. This CDR3 comprises 14 residues.

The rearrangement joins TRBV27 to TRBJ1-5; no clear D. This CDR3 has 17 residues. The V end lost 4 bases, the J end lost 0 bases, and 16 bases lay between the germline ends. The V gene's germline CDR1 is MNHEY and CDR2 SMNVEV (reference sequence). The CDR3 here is CASSSPSWGNSNQPQHF. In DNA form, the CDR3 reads TGTGCCAGCAGTTCCCCTTCTTGGGGAAATAGCAATCAGCCCCAGCATTTT.

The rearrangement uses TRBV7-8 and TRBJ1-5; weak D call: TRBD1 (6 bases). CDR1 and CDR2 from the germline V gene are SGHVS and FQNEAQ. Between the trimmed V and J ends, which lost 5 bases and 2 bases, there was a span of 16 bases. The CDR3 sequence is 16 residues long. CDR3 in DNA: TGTGCCAGCAGCCCGAAAGGGGGGCGCGGCAATCAGCCCCAGCATTTT. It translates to CASSPKGGRGNQPQHF.

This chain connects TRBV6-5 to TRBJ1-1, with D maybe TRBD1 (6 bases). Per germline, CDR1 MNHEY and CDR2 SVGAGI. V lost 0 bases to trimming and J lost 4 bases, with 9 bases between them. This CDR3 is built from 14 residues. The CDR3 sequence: CASSYSAGVTEAFF. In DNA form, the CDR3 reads TGTGCCAGCAGTTACTCGGCAGGGGTCACTGAAGCTTTCTTT.

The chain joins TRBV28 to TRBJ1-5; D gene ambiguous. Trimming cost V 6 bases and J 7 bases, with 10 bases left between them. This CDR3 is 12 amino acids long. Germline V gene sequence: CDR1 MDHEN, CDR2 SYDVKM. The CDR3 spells CASSFLHQPQHF. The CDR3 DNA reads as TGTGCCAGCAGCTTTCTTCACCAGCCCCAGCATTTT.

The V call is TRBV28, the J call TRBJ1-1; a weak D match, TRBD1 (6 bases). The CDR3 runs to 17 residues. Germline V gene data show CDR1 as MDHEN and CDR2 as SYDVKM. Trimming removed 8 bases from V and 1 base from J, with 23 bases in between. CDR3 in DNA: TGTGCCAGCGGTCCAGGAGGGGCAGGGGTTGGGAACACTGAAGCTTTCTTT. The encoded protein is CASGPGGAGVGNTEAFF. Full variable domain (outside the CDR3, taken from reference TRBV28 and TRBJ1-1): DVKVTQSSRYLVKRTGEKVFLECVQDMDHENMFWYRQDPGLGLRLIYFSYDVKMKEKGDIPEGYSVSREKKERFSLILESASTNQTSMYLCASGPGGAGVGNTEAFFGQGTRLTVV.